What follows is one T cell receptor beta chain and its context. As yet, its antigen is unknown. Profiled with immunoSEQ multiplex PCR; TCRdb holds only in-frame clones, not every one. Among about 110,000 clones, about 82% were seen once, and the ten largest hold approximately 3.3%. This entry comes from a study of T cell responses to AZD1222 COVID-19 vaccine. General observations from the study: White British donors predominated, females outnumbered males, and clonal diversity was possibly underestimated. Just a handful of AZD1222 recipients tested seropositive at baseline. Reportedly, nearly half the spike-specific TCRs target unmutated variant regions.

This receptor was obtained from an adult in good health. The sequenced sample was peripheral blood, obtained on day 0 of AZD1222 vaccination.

The CDR3 nucleotides are TGTGCCAGCAGTGGGGGAACCTCCCCTAACTATGGCTACACCTTC. It encodes CASSGGTSPNYGYTF. This chain joins TRBV28 and TRBJ1-2; a possible D gene is TRBD1 (5 bases). Trimming shortened V by 5 bases and J by 0 bases, and 13 bases separated the two germline ends. This CDR3 is 15 amino acids long. Germline values: CDR1 MDHEN, CDR2 SYDVKM.